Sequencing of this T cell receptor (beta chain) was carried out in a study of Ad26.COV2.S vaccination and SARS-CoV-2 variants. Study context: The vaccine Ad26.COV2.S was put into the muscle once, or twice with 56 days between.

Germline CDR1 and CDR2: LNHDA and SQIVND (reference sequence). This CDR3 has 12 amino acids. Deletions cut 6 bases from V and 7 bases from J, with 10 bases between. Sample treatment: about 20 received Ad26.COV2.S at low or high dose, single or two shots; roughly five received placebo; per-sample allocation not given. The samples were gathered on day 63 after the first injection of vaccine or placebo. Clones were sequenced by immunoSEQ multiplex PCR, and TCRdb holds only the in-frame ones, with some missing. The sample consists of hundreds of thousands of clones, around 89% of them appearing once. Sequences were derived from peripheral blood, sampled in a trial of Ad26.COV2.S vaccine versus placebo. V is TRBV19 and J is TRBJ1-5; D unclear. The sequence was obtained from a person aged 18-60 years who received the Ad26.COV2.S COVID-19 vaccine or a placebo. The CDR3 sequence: CASRFGSQPQHF. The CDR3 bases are TGTGCCAGTAGGTTCGGAAGCCAGCCCCAGCATTTT.